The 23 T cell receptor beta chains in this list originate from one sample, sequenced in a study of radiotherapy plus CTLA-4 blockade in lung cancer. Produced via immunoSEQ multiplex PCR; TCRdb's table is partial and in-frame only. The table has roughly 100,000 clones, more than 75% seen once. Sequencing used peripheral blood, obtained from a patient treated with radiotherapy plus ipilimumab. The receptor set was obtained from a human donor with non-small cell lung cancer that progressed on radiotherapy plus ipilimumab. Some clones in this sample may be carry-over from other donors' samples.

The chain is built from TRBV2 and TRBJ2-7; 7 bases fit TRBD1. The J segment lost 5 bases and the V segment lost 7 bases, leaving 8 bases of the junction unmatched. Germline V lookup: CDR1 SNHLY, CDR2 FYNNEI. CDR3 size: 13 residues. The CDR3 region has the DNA TGTGCCAGCACCCCAGGACAGGTGAACGAGCAGTACTTC. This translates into CASTPGQVNEQYF. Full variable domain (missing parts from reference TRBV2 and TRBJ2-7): EPEVTQTPSHQVTQMGQEVILRCVPISNHLYFYWYRQILGQKVEFLVSFYNNEISEKSEIFDDQFSVERPDGSNFTLKIRSTKLEDSAMYFCASTPGQVNEQYFGPGTRLTVT.

CDR3 residues: CASSLLEMGTQYF. The CDR3 nucleotides are TGTGCCAGCAGTCTTCTAGAAATGGGGACCCAGTACTTC. This rearrangement joins TRBV14 to TRBJ2-5; D is unclear. Looked up from germline, CDR1 is SGHDN and CDR2 is FVKESK. The V gene lost 6 bases and the J gene lost 7 bases, with 15 bases spanning the gap. The CDR3 length is 13 residues.

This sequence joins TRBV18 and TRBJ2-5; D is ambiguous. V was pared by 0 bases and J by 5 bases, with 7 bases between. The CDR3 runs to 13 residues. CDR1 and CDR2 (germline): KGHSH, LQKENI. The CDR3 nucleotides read TGTGCCAGCTCACCACCGAGCGAGGAGACCCAGTACTTC. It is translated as CASSPPSEETQYF.

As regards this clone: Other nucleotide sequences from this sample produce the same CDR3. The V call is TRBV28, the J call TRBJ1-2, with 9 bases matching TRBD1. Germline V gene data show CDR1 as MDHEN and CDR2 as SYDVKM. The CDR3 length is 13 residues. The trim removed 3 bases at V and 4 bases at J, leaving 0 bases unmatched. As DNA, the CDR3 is TGTGCCAGCAGTTTGGGACAGGGCTATGGCTACACCTTC. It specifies CASSLGQGYGYTF.

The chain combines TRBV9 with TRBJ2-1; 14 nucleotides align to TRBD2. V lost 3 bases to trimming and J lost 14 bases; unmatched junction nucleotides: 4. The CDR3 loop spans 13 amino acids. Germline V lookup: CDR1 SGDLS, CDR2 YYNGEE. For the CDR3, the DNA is TGTGCCAGCAGCGATGGACTAGCGGGGGGTAAGTTCTTC. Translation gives CASSDGLAGGKFF.

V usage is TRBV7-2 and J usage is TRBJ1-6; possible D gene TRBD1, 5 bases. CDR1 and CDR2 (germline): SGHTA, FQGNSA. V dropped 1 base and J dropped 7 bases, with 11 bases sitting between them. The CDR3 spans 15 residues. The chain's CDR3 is CASSLGQGANSPLHF. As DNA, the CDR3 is TGTGCCAGCAGCTTAGGGCAGGGCGCGAATTCACCCCTCCACTTT.

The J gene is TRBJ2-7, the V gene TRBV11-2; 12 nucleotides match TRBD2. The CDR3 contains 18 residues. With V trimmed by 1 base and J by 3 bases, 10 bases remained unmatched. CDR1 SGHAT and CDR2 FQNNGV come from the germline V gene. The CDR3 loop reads CASSLARGRLAGVYEQYF. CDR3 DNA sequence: TGTGCCAGCAGCTTAGCAAGAGGGAGACTAGCGGGGGTCTACGAGCAGTACTTC. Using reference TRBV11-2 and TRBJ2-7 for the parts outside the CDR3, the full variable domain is EAGVAQSPRYKIIEKRQSVAFWCNPISGHATLYWYQQILGQGPKLLIQFQNNGVVDDSQLPKDRFSAERLKGVDSTLKIQPAKLEDSAVYLCASSLARGRLAGVYEQYFGPGTRLTVT.

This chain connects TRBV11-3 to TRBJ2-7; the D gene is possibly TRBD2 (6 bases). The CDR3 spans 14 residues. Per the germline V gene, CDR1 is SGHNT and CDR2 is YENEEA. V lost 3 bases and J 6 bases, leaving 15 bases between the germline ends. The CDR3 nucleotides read TGTGCCAGCAGCTTGTCCGAGACTAGTTCCGAGCAGTACTTC. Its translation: CASSLSETSSEQYF.

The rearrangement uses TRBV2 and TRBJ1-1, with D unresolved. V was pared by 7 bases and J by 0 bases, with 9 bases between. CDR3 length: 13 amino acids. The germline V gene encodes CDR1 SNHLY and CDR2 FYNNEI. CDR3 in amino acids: CASKADMNTEAFF. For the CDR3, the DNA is TGTGCCAGCAAGGCAGACATGAACACTGAAGCTTTCTTT.

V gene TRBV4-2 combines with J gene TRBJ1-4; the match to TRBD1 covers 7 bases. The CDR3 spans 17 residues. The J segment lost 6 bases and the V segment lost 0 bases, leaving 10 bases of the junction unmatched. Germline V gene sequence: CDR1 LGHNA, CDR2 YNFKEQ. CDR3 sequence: CASSQDALTGNDEKLFF. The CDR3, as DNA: TGTGCCAGCAGCCAAGATGCCTTGACAGGGAACGATGAAAAACTGTTTTTT.

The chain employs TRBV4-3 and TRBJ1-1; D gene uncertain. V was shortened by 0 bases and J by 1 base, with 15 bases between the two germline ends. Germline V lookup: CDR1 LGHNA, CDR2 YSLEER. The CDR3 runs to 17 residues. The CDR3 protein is CASSQEGYIQANTEAFF. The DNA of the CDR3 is TGCGCCAGCAGCCAAGAAGGATACATCCAAGCGAACACTGAAGCTTTCTTT.

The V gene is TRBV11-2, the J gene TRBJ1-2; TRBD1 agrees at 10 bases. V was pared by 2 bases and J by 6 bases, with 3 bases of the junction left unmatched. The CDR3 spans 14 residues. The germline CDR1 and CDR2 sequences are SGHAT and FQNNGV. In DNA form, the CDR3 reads TGTGCCAGCAGCTTACGACAGGGGGCCCATGGCTACACCTTC. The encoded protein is CASSLRQGAHGYTF. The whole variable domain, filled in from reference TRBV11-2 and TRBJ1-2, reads EAGVAQSPRYKIIEKRQSVAFWCNPISGHATLYWYQQILGQGPKLLIQFQNNGVVDDSQLPKDRFSAERLKGVDSTLKIQPAKLEDSAVYLCASSLRQGAHGYTFGSGTRLTVV.

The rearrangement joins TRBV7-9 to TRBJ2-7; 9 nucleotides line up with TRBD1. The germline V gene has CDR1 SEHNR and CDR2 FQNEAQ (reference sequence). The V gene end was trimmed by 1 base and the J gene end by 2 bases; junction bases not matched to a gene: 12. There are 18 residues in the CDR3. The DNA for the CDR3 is TGTGCCAGCAGCTTAGTGCCTCGAAGGACAGGGGCTCCCTACGAGCAGTACTTC. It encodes CASSLVPRRTGAPYEQYF.

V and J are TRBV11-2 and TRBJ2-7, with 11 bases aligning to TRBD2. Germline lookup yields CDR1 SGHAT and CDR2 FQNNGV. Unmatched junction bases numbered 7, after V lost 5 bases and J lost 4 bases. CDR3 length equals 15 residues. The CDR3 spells CASSNLAGGDYEQYF. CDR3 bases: TGTGCCAGCAGCAATCTAGCGGGGGGCGATTACGAGCAGTACTTC.

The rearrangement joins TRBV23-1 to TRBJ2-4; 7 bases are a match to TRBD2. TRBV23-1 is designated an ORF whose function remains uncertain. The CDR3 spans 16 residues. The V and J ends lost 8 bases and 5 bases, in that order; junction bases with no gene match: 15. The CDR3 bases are TGCGCCAGCGCCACCCCGGGAGGCCTTAACCAAAACATTCAGTACTTC. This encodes CASATPGGLNQNIQYF.

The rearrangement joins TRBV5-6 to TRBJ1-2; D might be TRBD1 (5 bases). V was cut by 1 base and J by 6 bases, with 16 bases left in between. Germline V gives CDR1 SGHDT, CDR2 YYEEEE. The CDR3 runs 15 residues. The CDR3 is CASSLYGVGRDGYTF. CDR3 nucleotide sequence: TGTGCCAGCAGCTTGTACGGGGTGGGGCGGGATGGCTACACCTTC.

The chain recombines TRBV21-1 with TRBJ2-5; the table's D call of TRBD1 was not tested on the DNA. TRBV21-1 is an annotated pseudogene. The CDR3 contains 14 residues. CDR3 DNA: TGTGCCAGCCGAGGGACAGGGGGCGAGGAGACCCAGTACTTC. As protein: CASRGTGGEETQYF.

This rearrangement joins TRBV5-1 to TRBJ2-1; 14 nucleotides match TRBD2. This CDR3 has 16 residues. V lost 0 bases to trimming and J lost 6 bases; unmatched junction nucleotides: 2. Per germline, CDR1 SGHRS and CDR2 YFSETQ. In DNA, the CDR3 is TGCGCCAGCAGCTTGGATGGGACTAGCGGGGGCAATGAGCAGTTCTTC. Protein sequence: CASSLDGTSGGNEQFF.

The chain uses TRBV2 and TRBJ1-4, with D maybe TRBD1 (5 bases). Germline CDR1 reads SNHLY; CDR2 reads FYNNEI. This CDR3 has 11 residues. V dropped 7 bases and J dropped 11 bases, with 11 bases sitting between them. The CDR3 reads CASKRGDKLFF. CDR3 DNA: TGTGCCAGCAAAAGGGGAGACAAACTGTTTTTT.

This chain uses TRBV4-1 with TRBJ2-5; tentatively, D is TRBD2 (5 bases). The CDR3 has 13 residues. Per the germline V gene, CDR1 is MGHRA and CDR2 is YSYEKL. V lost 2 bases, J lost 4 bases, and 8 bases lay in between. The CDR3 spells CASSQRGLETQYF. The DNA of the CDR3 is TGCGCCAGCAGCCAACGGGGTTTAGAGACCCAGTACTTC.

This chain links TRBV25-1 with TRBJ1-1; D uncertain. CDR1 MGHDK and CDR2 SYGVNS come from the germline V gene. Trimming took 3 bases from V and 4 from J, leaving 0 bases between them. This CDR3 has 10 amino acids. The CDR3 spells CASSDTEAFF. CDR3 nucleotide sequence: TGTGCCAGCAGTGACACTGAAGCTTTCTTT.

The CDR3 bases are TGTGCCAGCTCCTATTTGGGGCTCCCGGGGGATCAAGAGACCCAGTACTTC. Encoded protein: CASSYLGLPGDQETQYF. The chain couples TRBV27 to TRBJ2-5; possibly TRBD2 for D (6 bases). V was cut by 8 bases and J by 2 bases, with 24 bases left in between. The CDR3 covers 17 residues. Germline V gene sequence: CDR1 MNHEY, CDR2 SMNVEV (reference sequence).

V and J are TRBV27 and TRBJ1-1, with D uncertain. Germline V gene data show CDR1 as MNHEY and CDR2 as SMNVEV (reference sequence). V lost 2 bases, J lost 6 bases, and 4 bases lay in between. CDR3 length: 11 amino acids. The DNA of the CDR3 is TGTGCCAGCAGTTTAGGTGCTGAAGCTTTCTTT. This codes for CASSLGAEAFF.